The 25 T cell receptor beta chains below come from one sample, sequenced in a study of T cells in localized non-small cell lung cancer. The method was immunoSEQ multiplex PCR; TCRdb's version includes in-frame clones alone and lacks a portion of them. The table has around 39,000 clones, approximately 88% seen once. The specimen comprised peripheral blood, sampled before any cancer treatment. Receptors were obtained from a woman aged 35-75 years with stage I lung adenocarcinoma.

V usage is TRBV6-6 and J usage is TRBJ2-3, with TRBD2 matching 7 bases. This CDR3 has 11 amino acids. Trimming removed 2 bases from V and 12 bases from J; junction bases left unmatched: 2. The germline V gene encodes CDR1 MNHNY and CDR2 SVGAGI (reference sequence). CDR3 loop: CASSYAGAQYF. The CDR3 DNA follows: TGTGCCAGCAGTTACGCGGGAGCCCAGTATTTT.

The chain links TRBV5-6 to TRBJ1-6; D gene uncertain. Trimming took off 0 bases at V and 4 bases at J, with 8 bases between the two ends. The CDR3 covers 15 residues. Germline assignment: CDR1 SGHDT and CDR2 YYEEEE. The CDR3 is CASSLDSPYNSPLHF. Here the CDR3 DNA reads TGTGCCAGCAGCTTGGACAGCCCTTATAATTCACCCCTCCACTTT.

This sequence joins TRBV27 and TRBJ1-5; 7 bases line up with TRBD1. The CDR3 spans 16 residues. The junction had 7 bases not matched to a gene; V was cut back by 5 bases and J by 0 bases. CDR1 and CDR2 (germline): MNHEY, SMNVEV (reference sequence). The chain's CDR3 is CASSIFQGDSNQPQHF. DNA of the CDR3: TGTGCCAGCAGTATCTTCCAGGGGGATAGCAATCAGCCCCAGCATTTT.

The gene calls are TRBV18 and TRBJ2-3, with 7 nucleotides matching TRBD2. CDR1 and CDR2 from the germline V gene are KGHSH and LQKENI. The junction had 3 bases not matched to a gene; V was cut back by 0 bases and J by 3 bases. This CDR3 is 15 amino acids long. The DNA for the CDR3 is TGTGCCAGCTCACCACCCAACGGGAGGACAGATACGCAGTATTTT. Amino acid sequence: CASSPPNGRTDTQYF.

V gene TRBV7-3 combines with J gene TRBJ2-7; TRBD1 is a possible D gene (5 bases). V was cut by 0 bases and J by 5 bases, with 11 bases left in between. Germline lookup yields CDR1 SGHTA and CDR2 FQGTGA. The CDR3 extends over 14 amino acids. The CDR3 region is CASSLTGRRDEQYF. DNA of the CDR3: TGTGCCAGCAGCTTAACGGGTCGCAGGGACGAGCAGTACTTC.

The CDR3 sequence is CASSLQDVDRNIQYF. The CDR3 coding sequence is TGCGCCAGCAGCCTCCAGGACGTGGATCGGAACATTCAGTACTTC. The V gene is TRBV5-1, the J gene TRBJ2-4; D unclear. Germline lookup yields CDR1 SGHRS and CDR2 YFSETQ. The CDR3 spans 15 residues. Trimming removed 4 bases from V and 7 bases from J, with 18 bases in between.

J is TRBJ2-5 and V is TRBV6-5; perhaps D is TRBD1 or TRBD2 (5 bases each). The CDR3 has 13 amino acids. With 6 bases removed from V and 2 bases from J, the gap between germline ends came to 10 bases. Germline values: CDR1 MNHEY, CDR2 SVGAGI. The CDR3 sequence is CASSSWGQETQYF. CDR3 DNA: TGTGCCAGCAGCTCCTGGGGGCAAGAGACCCAGTACTTC.

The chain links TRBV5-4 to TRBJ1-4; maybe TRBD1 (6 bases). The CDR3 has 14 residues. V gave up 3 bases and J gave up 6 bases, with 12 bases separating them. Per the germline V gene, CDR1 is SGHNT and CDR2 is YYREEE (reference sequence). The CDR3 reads CASSSQGGDEKLFF. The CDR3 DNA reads TGTGCCAGCAGCTCACAGGGCGGTGATGAAAAACTGTTTTTT. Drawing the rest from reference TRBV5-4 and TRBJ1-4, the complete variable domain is ETGVTQSPTHLIKTRGQQVTLRCSSQSGHNTVSWYQQALGQGPQFIFQYYREEENGRGNFPPRFSGLQFPNYSSELNVNALELDDSALYLCASSSQGGDEKLFFGSGTQLSVL.

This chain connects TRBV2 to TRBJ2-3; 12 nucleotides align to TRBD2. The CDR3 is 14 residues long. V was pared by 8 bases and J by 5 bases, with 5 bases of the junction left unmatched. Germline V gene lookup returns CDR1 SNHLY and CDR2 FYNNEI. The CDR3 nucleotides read TGTGCCAGCGCTAAACTAGCGGGAGGAGATACGCAGTATTTT. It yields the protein CASAKLAGGDTQYF.

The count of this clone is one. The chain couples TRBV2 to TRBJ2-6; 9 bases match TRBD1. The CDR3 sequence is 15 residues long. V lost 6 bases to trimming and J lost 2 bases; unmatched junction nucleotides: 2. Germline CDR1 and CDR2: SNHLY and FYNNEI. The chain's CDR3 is CASRTGGAGANVLTF. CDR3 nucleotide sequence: TGTGCCAGCAGAACAGGGGGCGCTGGGGCCAACGTCCTGACTTTC.

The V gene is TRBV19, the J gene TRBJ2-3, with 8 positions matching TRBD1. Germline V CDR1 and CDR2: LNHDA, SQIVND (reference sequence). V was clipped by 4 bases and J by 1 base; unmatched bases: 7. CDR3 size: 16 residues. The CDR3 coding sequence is TGTGCCAGTAGTACTCAGGGGGCACTAGGCACAGATACGCAGTATTTT. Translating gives CASSTQGALGTDTQYF.

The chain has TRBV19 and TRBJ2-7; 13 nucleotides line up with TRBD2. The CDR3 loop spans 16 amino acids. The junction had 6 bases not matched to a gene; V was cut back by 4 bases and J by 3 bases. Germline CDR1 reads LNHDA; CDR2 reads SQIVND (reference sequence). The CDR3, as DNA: TGTGCCAGTAGTACCCTTGGGACTAGCGGGAACTACGAGCAGTACTTC. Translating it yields CASSTLGTSGNYEQYF.

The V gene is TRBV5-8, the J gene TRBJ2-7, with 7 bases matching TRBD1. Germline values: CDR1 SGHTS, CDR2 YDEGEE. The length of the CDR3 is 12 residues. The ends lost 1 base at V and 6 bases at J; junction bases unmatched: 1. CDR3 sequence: CASSLRGLEQYF. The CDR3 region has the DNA TGTGCCAGCAGCTTGAGGGGGCTCGAGCAGTACTTC.

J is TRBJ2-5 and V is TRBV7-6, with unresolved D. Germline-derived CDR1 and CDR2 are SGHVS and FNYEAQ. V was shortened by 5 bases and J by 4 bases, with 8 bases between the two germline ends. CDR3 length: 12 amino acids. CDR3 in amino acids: CASSRPLETQYF. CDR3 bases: TGTGCCAGCAGCCGCCCGTTAGAGACCCAGTACTTC. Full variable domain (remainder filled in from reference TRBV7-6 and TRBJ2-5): GAGVSQSPRYKVTKRGQDVALRCDPISGHVSLYWYRQALGQGPEFLTYFNYEAQQDKSGLPNDRFSAERPEGSISTLTIQRTEQRDSAMYRCASSRPLETQYFGPGTRLLVL.

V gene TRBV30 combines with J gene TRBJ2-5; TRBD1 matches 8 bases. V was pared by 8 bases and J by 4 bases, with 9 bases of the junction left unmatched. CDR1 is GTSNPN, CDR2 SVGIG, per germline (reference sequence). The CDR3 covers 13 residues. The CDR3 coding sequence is TGTGCCGGAAACAGGGGGGTCGGAGAGACCCAGTACTTC. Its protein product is CAGNRGVGETQYF.

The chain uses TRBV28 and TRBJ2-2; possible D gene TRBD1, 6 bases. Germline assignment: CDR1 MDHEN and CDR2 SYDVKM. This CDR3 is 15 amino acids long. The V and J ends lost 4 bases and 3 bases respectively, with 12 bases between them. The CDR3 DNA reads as TGTGCCAGCAGTTCCCGACAGGATTACACCGGGGAGCTGTTTTTT. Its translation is CASSSRQDYTGELFF.

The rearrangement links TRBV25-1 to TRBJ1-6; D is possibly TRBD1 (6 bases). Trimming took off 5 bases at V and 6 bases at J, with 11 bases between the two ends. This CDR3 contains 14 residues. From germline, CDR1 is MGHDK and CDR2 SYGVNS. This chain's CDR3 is CASSNRVGNSPLHF. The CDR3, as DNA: TGTGCCAGCAGTAACAGGGTTGGTAATTCACCCCTCCACTTT.

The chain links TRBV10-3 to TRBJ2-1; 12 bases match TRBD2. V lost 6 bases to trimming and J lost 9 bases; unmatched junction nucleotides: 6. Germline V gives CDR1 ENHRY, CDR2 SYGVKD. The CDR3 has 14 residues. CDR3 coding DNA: TGTGCCATCAGGACTAGCGGGAGCGGTGGTGAGCAGTTCTTC. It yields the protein CAIRTSGSGGEQFF.

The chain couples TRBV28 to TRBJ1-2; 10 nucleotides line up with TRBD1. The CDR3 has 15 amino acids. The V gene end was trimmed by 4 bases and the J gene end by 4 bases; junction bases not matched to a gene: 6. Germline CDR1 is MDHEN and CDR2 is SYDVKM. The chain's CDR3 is CASSSGTGAFYGYTF. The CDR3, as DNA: TGTGCCAGCAGTTCAGGGACAGGGGCATTCTATGGCTACACCTTC.

The CDR3 nucleotides are TGTGCCAGCGGCGAAGGACAGGGAGGCAATGAGCAGTTCTTC. It specifies CASGEGQGGNEQFF. The chain carries TRBV5-4 and TRBJ2-1; 8 bases align to TRBD1. The CDR3 totals 14 residues. CDR1 and CDR2 from the germline V gene are SGHNT and YYREEE (reference sequence). The V segment lost 7 bases and the J segment 6 bases; nucleotides outside the gene matches: 9.

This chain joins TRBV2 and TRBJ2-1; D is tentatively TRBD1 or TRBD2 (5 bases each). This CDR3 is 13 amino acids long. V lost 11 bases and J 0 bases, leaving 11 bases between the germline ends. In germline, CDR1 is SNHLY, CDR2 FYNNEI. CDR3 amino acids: CAVLGGSYNEQFF. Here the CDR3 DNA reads TGTGCCGTCCTTGGGGGCTCCTACAATGAGCAGTTCTTC.

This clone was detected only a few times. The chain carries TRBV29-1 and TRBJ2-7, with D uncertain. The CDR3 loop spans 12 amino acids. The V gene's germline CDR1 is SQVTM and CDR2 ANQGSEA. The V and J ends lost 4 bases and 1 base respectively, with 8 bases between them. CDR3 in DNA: TGCAGCGTTGTGTCTCAGTCCTACGAGCAGTACTTC. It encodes CSVVSQSYEQYF.

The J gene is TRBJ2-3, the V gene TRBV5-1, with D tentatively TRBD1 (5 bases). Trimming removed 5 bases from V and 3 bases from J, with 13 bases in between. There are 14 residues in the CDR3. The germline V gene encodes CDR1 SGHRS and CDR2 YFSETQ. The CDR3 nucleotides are TGCGCCAGCAGTTTCGGCCAGGGAACAGATACGCAGTATTTT. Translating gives CASSFGQGTDTQYF.

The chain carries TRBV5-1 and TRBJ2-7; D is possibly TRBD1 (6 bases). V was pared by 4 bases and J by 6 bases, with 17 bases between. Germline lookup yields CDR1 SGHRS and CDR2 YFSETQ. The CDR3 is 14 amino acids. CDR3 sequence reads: CASSPGTPRVEQYF. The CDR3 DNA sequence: TGCGCCAGCAGCCCAGGGACACCTCGGGTCGAGCAGTACTTC.

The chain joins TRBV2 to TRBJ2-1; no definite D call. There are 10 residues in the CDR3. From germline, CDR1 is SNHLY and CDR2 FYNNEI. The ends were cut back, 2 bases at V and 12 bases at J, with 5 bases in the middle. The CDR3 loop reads CASSERAQFF. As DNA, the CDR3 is TGTGCCAGCAGTGAACGGGCGCAGTTCTTC.